This TCR beta chain was profiled in a study of shared clonotypes between healthy human individuals. The CDR3 runs to 16 residues. Germline V CDR1 and CDR2: LGHNA, YSLEER. As for this clone: This probably arose from a read error, given a far larger clone one base away.

Template amounts of around 270 ng DNA, roughly 28,000 T cell genomes, were employed in unsorted PBMC replicate PCRs. Profiled with immunoSEQ multiplex PCR; TCRdb holds only in-frame clones, not every one. This table has hundreds of thousands of clones, around 77% appearing once. The sequencing input was PBMCs. The sequence derives from a middle-aged woman in good health. Some clones in this sample may be carry-over from other donors' samples. The gene calls are TRBV4-3 and TRBJ2-5; D is perhaps TRBD2 (6 bases). The end of the DNA fits TRBJ2-7 better, so the J call may be wrong. The CDR3 DNA is TGCGCCAGCAGCCAGGTATTATCGGGACTCCGGGCCGAGCAGTACTTC. Amino acids: CASSQVLSGLRAEQYF.